A selection of T cell receptor beta chains follows, all from one sample in a study of T cells in tuberculosis. Sequencing used immunoSEQ multiplex PCR; TCRdb keeps in-frame clones, though not all of them. The sample records tens of thousands of clones, approximately 95% being singletons. The specimen was PBMCs. Receptors were obtained from a donor between 10 and 35 years old with latent tuberculosis or without tuberculosis infection. CDR3s include the opening cysteine and the closing phenylalanine or tryptophan. The order of the fields is CDR3 DNA, CDR3 protein, D gene, V gene, clone size, J gene. D genes are given only for firm matches. The listing skips clone size in some rows; elsewhere it reads once, few, many or a size class.

CDR3 DNA: TGTGCCAGCAGCCCATCCTCGGACAAGTCCTACGAGCAGTACTTC
CDR3 protein: CASSPSSDKSYEQYF
D gene: NA
V gene: TRBV14
clone size: NA
J gene: TRBJ2-7

CDR3 DNA: TGTGCCAGCAGTCGGCCTGGTGGTCTAGCGGGAGGGCAAACCGGGGAGCTGTTTTTT
CDR3 protein: CASSRPGGLAGGQTGELFF
D gene: TRBD2
V gene: TRBV7-2
clone size: NA
J gene: TRBJ2-2

CDR3 DNA: TGTGCCAGCAGCTTAGGAGGGAGGGGCCGAGAGACCCAGTACTTC
CDR3 protein: CASSLGGRGRETQYF
D gene: TRBD2
V gene: TRBV7-8
clone size: NA
J gene: TRBJ2-5

CDR3 DNA: TGTGCCAGCAGTTTACTGGGGCCGAAAGAAAAACTGTTTTTT
CDR3 protein: CASSLLGPKEKLFF
D gene: NA
V gene: TRBV28
clone size: NA
J gene: TRBJ1-4

CDR3 DNA: TGTGCCAGCAGCTTAGCTCTGACTAGCGGGGGGTACGAGCAGTACTTC
CDR3 protein: CASSLALTSGGYEQYF
D gene: TRBD2
V gene: TRBV7-2
clone size: NA
J gene: TRBJ2-7

CDR3 DNA: TGTGCCAGCAGATCACCGTCAGGGGCTAATCAGCCCCAGCATTTT
CDR3 protein: CASRSPSGANQPQHF
D gene: NA
V gene: TRBV28
clone size: NA
J gene: TRBJ1-5

CDR3 DNA: TGTGCCAGCAGTGACAGGTACTCTGGAAACACCATATATTTT
CDR3 protein: CASSDRYSGNTIYF
D gene: NA
V gene: TRBV25-1
clone size: NA
J gene: TRBJ1-3

CDR3 DNA: TGTGCCAGCAGCTCGTGGAGTTCTGTTACAGATACGCAGTATTTT
CDR3 protein: CASSSWSSVTDTQYF
D gene: NA
V gene: TRBV27
clone size: NA
J gene: TRBJ2-3

CDR3 DNA: TGTGCCAGCAGCCAGGGTTCAGGGGGGCCCTATTATGGCTACACCTTC
CDR3 protein: CASSQGSGGPYYGYTF
D gene: TRBD1
V gene: TRBV4-2
clone size: NA
J gene: TRBJ1-2

CDR3 DNA: TGTGCCAGCAGCTTAAGGGACAGGACTATGCATACGCAGTATTTT
CDR3 protein: CASSLRDRTMHTQYF
D gene: TRBD1
V gene: TRBV11-1
clone size: NA
J gene: TRBJ2-3

CDR3 DNA: TGTGCCAGTGCGGGAGACCGGGTCGGGGAGCTGTTTTTT
CDR3 protein: CASAGDRVGELFF
D gene: TRBD2
V gene: TRBV10-3
clone size: NA
J gene: TRBJ2-2

CDR3 DNA: TGTGCCAGCAGCGCCTTAGACTTACCAGCCTACGAGCAGTACTTC
CDR3 protein: CASSALDLPAYEQYF
D gene: NA
V gene: TRBV6-1
clone size: NA
J gene: TRBJ2-7

CDR3 DNA: TGTGCCAGCAGTGATCGATCTACAGGGTCAGGTTTCTTT
CDR3 protein: CASSDRSTGSGFF
D gene: NA
V gene: TRBV28
clone size: NA
J gene: TRBJ1-1

CDR3 DNA: TGTGCCAGCAGCTCCTCGGGAAGGAGCACAGATACGCAGTATTTT
CDR3 protein: CASSSSGRSTDTQYF
D gene: NA
V gene: TRBV7-2
clone size: once
J gene: TRBJ2-3

CDR3 DNA: TGTGCCAGCAGCTTGGACAGGAGCGGGAGGCTCTACGAGCAGTACTTC
CDR3 protein: CASSLDRSGRLYEQYF
D gene: TRBD2
V gene: TRBV2
clone size: NA
J gene: TRBJ2-7

CDR3 DNA: TGTGCCAGCAGCGTATCAAGGTGGGGGCGCGGGTACAATGAGCAGTTCTTC
CDR3 protein: CASSVSRWGRGYNEQFF
D gene: NA
V gene: TRBV9
clone size: once
J gene: TRBJ2-1

CDR3 DNA: TGTGCCAGCAGCTCTTCGGGACAGGGAGGGAACACTGAAGCTTTCTTT
CDR3 protein: CASSSSGQGGNTEAFF
D gene: TRBD1
V gene: TRBV11-2
clone size: NA
J gene: TRBJ1-1

CDR3 DNA: TGTGCCAGCAGCTTAGAGGGGGGGCTTTACAATGAGCAGTTCTTC
CDR3 protein: CASSLEGGLYNEQFF
D gene: NA
V gene: TRBV7-9
clone size: once
J gene: TRBJ2-1

CDR3 DNA: TGTGCCAGCGGGGATCTAGCGGGAGGAACCTACGAGCAGTACTTC
CDR3 protein: CASGDLAGGTYEQYF
D gene: TRBD2
V gene: TRBV6-1
clone size: NA
J gene: TRBJ2-7

CDR3 DNA: TGTGCCAGCAGCTTGACAGGGGGCTTTTCCTACGAGCAGTACTTC
CDR3 protein: CASSLTGGFSYEQYF
D gene: TRBD1
V gene: TRBV5-5
clone size: NA
J gene: TRBJ2-7

CDR3 DNA: TGTGCCAGCCGAGTGGGACAGGGTGAGTCCAATGAGCAGTTCTTC
CDR3 protein: CASRVGQGESNEQFF
D gene: TRBD1
V gene: TRBV28
clone size: NA
J gene: TRBJ2-1

CDR3 DNA: TGTGCCAGTAGTGATCGGACAGGGAACTTCTATGGCTACACCTTC
CDR3 protein: CASSDRTGNFYGYTF
D gene: TRBD1
V gene: TRBV19
clone size: NA
J gene: TRBJ1-2

CDR3 DNA: TGCGCCAGCAGCCATAGAGGTCAGGGTGACTATGGCTACACCTTC
CDR3 protein: CASSHRGQGDYGYTF
D gene: NA
V gene: TRBV4-1
clone size: NA
J gene: TRBJ1-2

CDR3 DNA: TGTGCCAGCAGCCCTATGCTCCACCTTGAAGCTTTCTTT
CDR3 protein: CASSPMLHLEAFF
D gene: NA
V gene: TRBV7-2
clone size: NA
J gene: TRBJ1-1

CDR3 DNA: TGTGCCAGCAGCCCTGCACAGGGTAAGAATTCACCCCTCCACTTT
CDR3 protein: CASSPAQGKNSPLHF
D gene: NA
V gene: TRBV9
clone size: NA
J gene: TRBJ1-6

CDR3 DNA: TGTGCCAGCAGCTTAGGTACGACTAGTGGTTGGGAGCAGTTCTTC
CDR3 protein: CASSLGTTSGWEQFF
D gene: NA
V gene: TRBV13
clone size: NA
J gene: TRBJ2-1

CDR3 DNA: TGCAGCGTTCTGGGCCCCGAGGGAGAGACCCAGTACTTC
CDR3 protein: CSVLGPEGETQYF
D gene: NA
V gene: TRBV29-1
clone size: NA
J gene: TRBJ2-5

CDR3 DNA: TGTGCCAGCAGCTGGACGGGGGAGAGCTCCTACAATGAGCAGTTCTTC
CDR3 protein: CASSWTGESSYNEQFF
D gene: NA
V gene: TRBV5-6
clone size: once
J gene: TRBJ2-1

CDR3 DNA: TGTGCCAGCAGACCAGGACAGGGAGGGCCTGGCGAGCAGTACTTC
CDR3 protein: CASRPGQGGPGEQYF
D gene: NA
V gene: TRBV4-2
clone size: NA
J gene: TRBJ2-7

CDR3 DNA: TGCGCCAGCAGCCAAGATCCGGGACAGGGGGCGAGTGGCTACACCTTC
CDR3 protein: CASSQDPGQGASGYTF
D gene: TRBD1
V gene: TRBV4-1
clone size: NA
J gene: TRBJ1-2

CDR3 DNA: TGTGCCAGCAGCTCCAAAACCGGGACAGGGTGGGCAGATACGCAGTATTTT
CDR3 protein: CASSSKTGTGWADTQYF
D gene: TRBD1
V gene: TRBV11-3
clone size: NA
J gene: TRBJ2-3

CDR3 DNA: TGCGCCAGCAGCCAAGATAGGGCCAGGGGGTATAATCAGCCCCAGCATTTT
CDR3 protein: CASSQDRARGYNQPQHF
D gene: TRBD1
V gene: TRBV4-1
clone size: NA
J gene: TRBJ1-5

CDR3 DNA: TGTGCCAGCCTACAGGCTTCCTGGGCCACTGAAGCTTTCTTT
CDR3 protein: CASLQASWATEAFF
D gene: NA
V gene: TRBV2
clone size: NA
J gene: TRBJ1-1

CDR3 DNA: TGTGCCAGCAGTGTTCGGGACAGGGCCTACGAGCAGTACTTC
CDR3 protein: CASSVRDRAYEQYF
D gene: TRBD1
V gene: TRBV25-1
clone size: NA
J gene: TRBJ2-7

CDR3 DNA: TGTGCCAGTAGTATGGCGGGGGGGCCAGATACGCAGTATTTT
CDR3 protein: CASSMAGGPDTQYF
D gene: TRBD2
V gene: TRBV19
clone size: NA
J gene: TRBJ2-3

CDR3 DNA: TGTGCCAGCAGCAAAAGCCTCGAAGAGGGTGAAAAACTGTTTTTT
CDR3 protein: CASSKSLEEGEKLFF
D gene: NA
V gene: TRBV5-4
clone size: NA
J gene: TRBJ1-4

CDR3 DNA: TGCAGTGCTATATATGGCTACACCTTC
CDR3 protein: CSAIYGYTF
D gene: NA
V gene: TRBV20-1
clone size: NA
J gene: TRBJ1-2

CDR3 DNA: TGTGCCAGCAGCCGGACAGTTTGGGACACTGAAGCTTTCTTT
CDR3 protein: CASSRTVWDTEAFF
D gene: NA
V gene: TRBV6-5
clone size: NA
J gene: TRBJ1-1

CDR3 DNA: TGTGCCAGCGGGGATGACAGGGGGCGCGAAAATGAGCAGTTCTTC
CDR3 protein: CASGDDRGRENEQFF
D gene: TRBD1
V gene: TRBV2
clone size: NA
J gene: TRBJ2-1

CDR3 DNA: TGTGCCAGCAGTCCTCCACAGATGAGCTCTGGAAACACCATATATTTT
CDR3 protein: CASSPPQMSSGNTIYF
D gene: NA
V gene: TRBV25-1
clone size: NA
J gene: TRBJ1-3

CDR3 DNA: TGTGCCAGCAGTTTATCTGGGCTGCTGTACGAGCAGTACTTC
CDR3 protein: CASSLSGLLYEQYF
D gene: NA
V gene: TRBV28
clone size: NA
J gene: TRBJ2-7

CDR3 DNA: TGTGCCAGCACCGACAGGGTCGGACAGGTTCGAGAGCAGTACTTC
CDR3 protein: CASTDRVGQVREQYF
D gene: TRBD1
V gene: TRBV7-6
clone size: NA
J gene: TRBJ2-7

CDR3 DNA: TGTGCCAGCAGCTTAGGGGGGGTGGCTTTGGATACGCAGTATTTT
CDR3 protein: CASSLGGVALDTQYF
D gene: NA
V gene: TRBV7-2
clone size: NA
J gene: TRBJ2-3

CDR3 DNA: TGTGCCAGCAGTTTTGTAGCAAGGCCGAACACTGAAGCTTTCTTT
CDR3 protein: CASSFVARPNTEAFF
D gene: NA
V gene: TRBV28
clone size: NA
J gene: TRBJ1-1

CDR3 DNA: TGTGCCAGCAGTGAATTCCCCCCCCCGCGGGAGGACGGCACAGATACGCAGTATTTT
CDR3 protein: CASSEFPPPREDGTDTQYF
D gene: TRBD2
V gene: TRBV6-1
clone size: NA
J gene: TRBJ2-3

CDR3 DNA: TGTGCCAGTAGTATTGGGACAGGGCATCGCGAGCAGTACTTC
CDR3 protein: CASSIGTGHREQYF
D gene: TRBD1
V gene: TRBV19
clone size: NA
J gene: TRBJ2-7

CDR3 DNA: TGTGCCAGCAGTTACGGAGGGGGGGACCAAGAGACCCAGTACTTC
CDR3 protein: CASSYGGGDQETQYF
D gene: NA
V gene: TRBV7-2
clone size: NA
J gene: TRBJ2-5

CDR3 DNA: TGCGCCAGCAGCCATTTAGTCGGTCGTTCGGTTATGAACACTGAAGCTTTCTTT
CDR3 protein: CASSHLVGRSVMNTEAFF
D gene: NA
V gene: TRBV4-1
clone size: NA
J gene: TRBJ1-1

CDR3 DNA: TGTGCCAGCAGCCCCGGGACAGGGATTTCTCGCGAGCAGTACTTC
CDR3 protein: CASSPGTGISREQYF
D gene: TRBD1
V gene: TRBV11-1
clone size: NA
J gene: TRBJ2-7

CDR3 DNA: TGTGCCAGCAGTTACAGGGAGGGCGGTCAGCCCCAGCATTTT
CDR3 protein: CASSYREGGQPQHF
D gene: NA
V gene: TRBV6-5
clone size: NA
J gene: TRBJ1-5

CDR3 DNA: TGCAGCGTTTCCGGGAATAATGAAAAACTGTTTTTT
CDR3 protein: CSVSGNNEKLFF
D gene: NA
V gene: TRBV29-1
clone size: NA
J gene: TRBJ1-4